The 20 T cell receptor beta chains given below trace back to one sample, sequenced in a study of neoadjuvant anti-PD-1 for oral cavity cancer. Repertoires were generated with immunoSEQ multiplex PCR, while TCRdb's copy carries only in-frame clones and drops some. Among fewer than 20,000 clones, around three fifths were seen once, and the ten largest hold around 2.7%. The source was PBMCs, collected before nivolumab (anti-PD-1) treatment. All receptors derive from a person aged 35 to 85 with oral cavity squamous cell carcinoma.

The chain uses TRBV5-1 and TRBJ2-7; 7 bases line up with TRBD1. Germline V gene sequence: CDR1 SGHRS, CDR2 YFSETQ. The junction had 5 bases not matched to a gene; V was cut back by 2 bases and J by 3 bases. The CDR3 sequence is 14 residues long. The CDR3 sequence is CASSLTGEVYEQYF. CDR3 nucleotide sequence: TGCGCCAGCAGCTTAACAGGGGAAGTCTACGAGCAGTACTTC.

The V and J genes are TRBV2 and TRBJ2-5; D call uncertain. Trimming took 5 bases from V and 0 from J, leaving 4 bases between them. The V gene's germline CDR1 is SNHLY and CDR2 FYNNEI. The CDR3 covers 12 residues. Here the CDR3 reads CASSLYQETQYF. CDR3 DNA sequence: TGTGCCAGCAGTTTATACCAAGAGACCCAGTACTTC.

This sequence joins TRBV10-3 and TRBJ1-1, with D possibly matching TRBD1 (6 bases). V was cut by 7 bases and J by 1 base, with 13 bases left in between. Germline lookup yields CDR1 ENHRY and CDR2 SYGVKD. This CDR3 comprises 14 residues. The DNA of the CDR3 is TGTGCCATCACCCCGACAGGTTCGAACACTGAAGCTTTCTTT. This gives the protein CAITPTGSNTEAFF.

The chain couples TRBV28 to TRBJ1-1; 7 bases are shared with TRBD1. This CDR3 has 14 amino acids. Germline V CDR1 and CDR2: MDHEN, SYDVKM. J was trimmed by 4 bases and V by 3 bases; bases with no gene match: 5. In nucleotides, the CDR3 is TGTGCCAGCAGTTTTGGGACAGTAGGCACTGAAGCTTTCTTT. Its protein product is CASSFGTVGTEAFF.

This chain connects TRBV19 to TRBJ1-1; TRBD1 is a possible D gene (5 bases). The CDR3 is made up of 13 amino acids. The V gene lost 10 bases and the J gene lost 4 bases, with 16 bases spanning the gap. In germline, CDR1 is LNHDA, CDR2 SQIVND (reference sequence). DNA for the CDR3: TGTGCCACCCATGTGACGGGGACCACTGAAGCTTTCTTT. Its protein product is CATHVTGTTEAFF.

A single count supports this clone. The chain combines TRBV5-6 with TRBJ2-1, with D possibly matching TRBD2 (5 bases). The CDR3 spans 15 residues. V lost 3 bases to trimming and J lost 3 bases, with 13 bases between them. Germline-derived CDR1 and CDR2 are SGHDT and YYEEEE. This chain's CDR3 is CASSSFGGSYNEQFF. CDR3 coding DNA: TGTGCCAGCAGCTCTTTCGGAGGTAGCTACAATGAGCAGTTCTTC.

The rearrangement uses TRBV5-1 and TRBJ2-1, with 8 bases that match TRBD2. Germline V gene lookup returns CDR1 SGHRS and CDR2 YFSETQ. The CDR3 consists of 15 residues. The V segment lost 7 bases and the J segment 4 bases; nucleotides outside the gene matches: 10. The CDR3 coding sequence is TGCGCCAGCTCCCAAAGCGGGAGTTGGTACAATGAGCAGTTCTTC. Its translation is CASSQSGSWYNEQFF.

Of note for this clone: One end of the junction is discordant with germline, which a read error may explain. This sequence joins TRBV25-1 and TRBJ1-3; no firm D call. The CDR3 consists of 13 residues. Germline lookup yields CDR1 MGHDK and CDR2 SYGVNS. DNA of the CDR3: TGTGCCAGCAGTTACCGCGGTGGAGACACCATATATTTT. Encoded protein: CASSYRGGDTIYF.

Only one count was recorded for this clone. This rearrangement joins TRBV5-1 to TRBJ2-7, with 7 bases matching TRBD1. Losses at the gene ends were 4 bases for V and 4 bases for J; bases not matched to a gene: 5. CDR1 is SGHRS and CDR2 is YFSETQ in the germline V gene. The CDR3 loop spans 13 amino acids. This CDR3 reads CASSPATGYEQYF. Here the CDR3 DNA reads TGCGCCAGCAGCCCGGCGACAGGGTACGAGCAGTACTTC. The full variable domain, with the rest looked up from reference TRBV5-1 and TRBJ2-7, is KAGVTQTPRYLIKTRGQQVTLSCSPISGHRSVSWYQQTPGQGLQFLFEYFSETQRNKGNFPGRFSGRQFSNSRSEMNVSTLELGDSALYLCASSPATGYEQYFGPGTRLTVT.

V is TRBV30 and J is TRBJ2-3, with 9 bases aligning to TRBD2. The germline CDR1 and CDR2 sequences are GTSNPN and SVGIG (reference sequence). Trimming took 3 bases from V and 6 from J; bases not matched to a gene: 4. The CDR3 runs to 13 residues. The CDR3 spells CAWRGLAGDTQYF. As DNA, the CDR3 is TGTGCCTGGAGGGGACTAGCAGGGGATACGCAGTATTTT. Supplemented by reference TRBV30 and TRBJ2-3, the full variable domain reads SQTIHQWPATLVQPVGSPLSLECTVEGTSNPNLYWYRQAAGRGLQLLFYSVGIGQISSEVPQNLSASRPQDRQFILSSKKLLLSDSGFYLCAWRGLAGDTQYFGPGTRLTVL.

This chain connects TRBV15 to TRBJ2-1; 11 nucleotides align to TRBD2. Germline CDR1 LNHNV, CDR2 YYDKDF (reference sequence). The CDR3 extends over 16 amino acids. J gave up 8 bases and V 5 bases, and 11 bases lay outside the gene matches. The CDR3 sequence: CATSVLTSGSGDEQFF. CDR3 coding DNA: TGTGCCACCAGCGTTCTTACTAGCGGGAGTGGGGATGAGCAGTTCTTC.

The V call is TRBV4-1, the J call TRBJ1-3, with no clear D. The V and J ends lost 1 base and 0 bases respectively, with 7 bases between them. The CDR3 sequence is 15 residues long. Per the germline V gene, CDR1 is MGHRA and CDR2 is YSYEKL. The CDR3 loop is CASSQAPLSGNTIYF. The CDR3 DNA reads TGCGCCAGCAGCCAAGCACCCCTCTCTGGAAACACCATATATTTT.

This clone was seen a handful of times. The chain uses TRBV6-5 and TRBJ1-5, with D tentatively TRBD1 (6 bases). The CDR3 totals 15 residues. From germline, CDR1 is MNHEY and CDR2 SVGAGI. V shed 2 bases and J shed 7 bases, with 15 bases lying between them. The CDR3 nucleotides are TGTGCCAGCAGTTACCTATTAGGGGGAGAACAGCCCCAGCATTTT. It translates to CASSYLLGGEQPQHF.

CDR3 residues: CASSHLHGEQYF. The CDR3 DNA reads as TGCGCCAGCAGCCACCTCCATGGCGAGCAGTACTTC. This chain connects TRBV4-1 to TRBJ2-7; D call uncertain. The CDR3 has 12 amino acids. Trimming took 3 bases from V and 6 from J, leaving 9 bases between them. The V gene's germline CDR1 is MGHRA and CDR2 YSYEKL.

V gene TRBV2 combines with J gene TRBJ1-3; 10 bases are shared with TRBD1. The germline V gene encodes CDR1 SNHLY and CDR2 FYNNEI. This CDR3 is 16 amino acids long. V trimming: 6 bases; J trimming: 0 bases; junction bases outside the gene matches: 5. The CDR3 DNA follows: TGTGCCAGCAGAGACAGGGGGCCAAACTCTGGAAACACCATATATTTT. It is translated as CASRDRGPNSGNTIYF.

The J gene is TRBJ2-7, the V gene TRBV7-2; TRBD2 aligns across 7 bases. This CDR3 is 13 amino acids long. V gave up 2 bases and J gave up 3 bases; unmatched junction bases: 1. The germline V gene has CDR1 SGHTA and CDR2 FQGNSA. The CDR3 DNA reads as TGTGCCAGCAGCTTACAGCGGGGCTACGAGCAGTACTTC. It specifies CASSLQRGYEQYF.

This clone appeared a few times. This chain connects TRBV14 to TRBJ1-1; D ambiguous. The CDR3 is 15 amino acids. V gave up 0 bases and J gave up 5 bases, with 13 bases separating them. Germline loops: CDR1 SGHDN, CDR2 FVKESK. This CDR3 reads CASSQDRIPGTEAFF. The DNA for the CDR3 is TGTGCCAGCAGCCAAGATAGGATCCCGGGAACTGAAGCTTTCTTT.

This clone came up once. The CDR3 DNA follows: TGTGCCAGTAGTACAGGGGAGTATTTGGGCGAGCAGTACTTC. It translates to CASSTGEYLGEQYF. The V and J genes are TRBV19 and TRBJ2-7, with D possibly matching TRBD1 (6 bases). The CDR3 sequence is 14 residues long. Deletions cut 4 bases from V and 6 bases from J, with 16 bases between. Germline V gene data show CDR1 as LNHDA and CDR2 as SQIVND (reference sequence).

This rearrangement joins TRBV14 to TRBJ1-1; 8 bases agree with TRBD1. Germline V gene data show CDR1 as SGHDN and CDR2 as FVKESK. V lost 4 bases to trimming and J lost 2 bases; unmatched junction nucleotides: 6. This CDR3 region has 15 residues. The CDR3 sequence is CASSPRGQGNTEAFF. The CDR3 bases are TGTGCCAGCAGCCCACGCGGACAGGGAAACACTGAAGCTTTCTTT. The full variable domain, in which reference TRBV14 and TRBJ1-1 provide the parts outside the CDR3, is EAGVTQFPSHSVIEKGQTVTLRCDPISGHDNLYWYRRVMGKEIKFLLHFVKESKQDESGMPNNRFLAERTGGTYSTLKVQPAELEDSGVYFCASSPRGQGNTEAFFGQGTRLTVV.

This sequence joins TRBV11-2 and TRBJ1-2; the D gene is possibly TRBD1 (5 bases). Germline V gene sequence: CDR1 SGHAT, CDR2 FQNNGV. V lost 5 bases, J lost 3 bases, and 13 bases lay in between. The CDR3 extends over 14 amino acids. CDR3 in DNA: TGTGCCAGCAGCACGGGGCAAACTTACTATGGCTACACCTTC. Translated, it gives CASSTGQTYYGYTF.